This T cell receptor (beta chain) derives from a study of long-term antiretroviral therapy in people with HIV. Findings of the study overall: The clones with expansion before ART were dominant in the repertoire at all time points. The study lacked data on ART adherence, viral resistance or therapy changes.

Samples held roughly 0.9-10 million cryopreserved PBMC before DNA extraction. The run of the v3.0 immunoSEQ assay was at survey level. The target of sequencing was roughly 40,000-55,000 T-cell genomes per sample. The method was immunoSEQ multiplex PCR; TCRdb's version includes in-frame clones alone and lacks a portion of them. There are approximately 24,000 clones in the sample; around 90% occur only once, and around 5.6% lies in the top ten. A note on this clone: The antigen remains undetermined.

Germline CDR1 LNHNV, CDR2 YYDKDF (reference sequence). V dropped 1 base and J dropped 3 bases, with 10 bases sitting between them. CDR3 length: 14 amino acids. The chain links TRBV15 to TRBJ2-7, with TRBD1 as a possible D gene (5 bases). The sequenced sample was unsorted PBMCs, obtained around 4.6 years after starting antiretroviral therapy. This receptor was obtained from a man aged 25 to 45 with HIV. CDR3 nucleotides: TGTGCCACCAGCAGAGGTAGGGGCTTCTACGAGCAGTACTTC. This gives the protein CATSRGRGFYEQYF.